Listed below are T cell receptor beta chains from one sample, sequenced in a study of shared clonotypes between healthy human individuals. Assay used: immunoSEQ multiplex PCR; TCRdb lists only in-frame clones, some missing. Among 2 million to 2.5 million clones, just over 90% were seen once, and the ten largest hold about 1.8%. Input material: naive CD8+ T cells from PBMCs. Receptor source: a man aged 18 to 30 in good health. Some clones in this sample may be carry-over from other donors' samples. CDR3s leave out the opening cysteine and the closing phenylalanine or tryptophan. The order of the fields is CDR3 protein, V gene, J gene, clone size, CDR3 length. The listing skips clone size in some rows; elsewhere it reads once, few, many or a size class.

CDR3: ASSPGQGFDTEAF; V: TRBV4-1; J: TRBJ1-1; size: NA; length: 13
CDR3: ASSPDIKRGLEQY; V: TRBV27; J: TRBJ2-7; size: NA; length: 13
CDR3: ASTDREYNEQF; V: TRBV19; J: TRBJ2-1; size: few; length: 11
CDR3: ASSLGVGRNQPQH; V: TRBV5-5; J: TRBJ1-5; size: NA; length: 13
CDR3: ASSIWLAQAYEQY; V: TRBV19; J: TRBJ2-7; size: NA; length: 13
CDR3: ASSLSQSPYNEQF; V: TRBV27; J: TRBJ2-1; size: NA; length: 13
CDR3: ASSPGLAGGLYYEQY; V: TRBV7-9; J: TRBJ2-7; size: NA; length: 15
CDR3: ASSLDPGGRYEQY; V: TRBV7-2; J: TRBJ2-7; size: NA; length: 13
CDR3: ASSLPPRTGPYEQY; V: TRBV27; J: TRBJ2-7; size: NA; length: 14
CDR3: ASSPSRWAAGELF; V: TRBV18; J: TRBJ2-2; size: NA; length: 13
CDR3: ASSQDPGRAGGYT; V: TRBV4-1; J: TRBJ1-2; size: NA; length: 13
CDR3: ASAGGYNEQF; V: TRBV27; J: TRBJ2-1; size: NA; length: 10
CDR3: ASSPHSREGLSGTQY; V: TRBV9; J: TRBJ2-3; size: once; length: 15
CDR3: SGNSGIEQF; V: TRBV29-1; J: TRBJ2-1; size: NA; length: 9
CDR3: ASSDIASGQETQY; V: TRBV2; J: TRBJ2-5; size: NA; length: 13
CDR3: ASSLRRESYNEQF; V: TRBV27; J: TRBJ2-1; size: NA; length: 13
CDR3: ASTVREMIADTQY; V: TRBV28; J: TRBJ2-3; size: NA; length: 13
CDR3: ASSPGQGMVWSNQPQH; V: TRBV27; J: TRBJ1-5; size: NA; length: 16
CDR3: ASSQEGGTRGQETQY; V: TRBV4-2; J: TRBJ2-5; size: NA; length: 15
CDR3: ASSGARYTDTQY; V: TRBV9; J: TRBJ2-3; size: NA; length: 12
CDR3: SVLRVDEQY; V: TRBV29-1; J: TRBJ2-7; size: NA; length: 9
CDR3: ASSFSGNQPQH; V: TRBV27; J: TRBJ1-5; size: NA; length: 11
CDR3: ASGSWAGSSYNEQF; V: TRBV19; J: TRBJ2-1; size: NA; length: 14
CDR3: ASSVFETSGAITDTQY; V: TRBV9; J: TRBJ2-3; size: NA; length: 16
CDR3: ASSSDRGSYEQY; V: TRBV28; J: TRBJ2-7; size: few; length: 12
CDR3: ASSYPSGGERNEQF; V: TRBV6-6; J: TRBJ2-1; size: NA; length: 14
CDR3: ASQGAANSGSWYEQY; V: TRBV7-6; J: TRBJ2-7; size: NA; length: 15
CDR3: ASSLIGAGGEADTQY; V: TRBV7-3; J: TRBJ2-3; size: NA; length: 15
CDR3: ASSPRLAGVSNEQF; V: TRBV4-3; J: TRBJ2-1; size: NA; length: 14
CDR3: ASRGGGRGEQY; V: TRBV27; J: TRBJ2-7; size: NA; length: 11
CDR3: ASRNPGGDQETQY; V: TRBV27; J: TRBJ2-5; size: once; length: 13
CDR3: ASSSVTDRQRTGANVLT; V: TRBV27; J: TRBJ2-6; size: NA; length: 17
CDR3: ASSLVGGRGGGGNTIY; V: TRBV7-2; J: TRBJ1-3; size: NA; length: 16
CDR3: ASSLQVGTPQYEQY; V: TRBV27; J: TRBJ2-7; size: NA; length: 14
CDR3: ASSGGQEDTQY; V: TRBV9; J: TRBJ2-3; size: NA; length: 11
CDR3: ASSAEGTGSETQY; V: TRBV9; J: TRBJ2-5; size: NA; length: 13
CDR3: ASSQTSAITDTQY; V: TRBV4-2; J: TRBJ2-3; size: NA; length: 13
CDR3: ASSFRRARGVEDTQY; V: TRBV7-2; J: TRBJ2-3; size: NA; length: 15
CDR3: ASSPRTGFNEQF; V: TRBV9; J: TRBJ2-1; size: once; length: 12
CDR3: ASSIDSGYSYNEQF; V: TRBV19; J: TRBJ2-1; size: NA; length: 14
CDR3: ASSIRQGPGASGNTIY; V: TRBV19; J: TRBJ1-3; size: NA; length: 16